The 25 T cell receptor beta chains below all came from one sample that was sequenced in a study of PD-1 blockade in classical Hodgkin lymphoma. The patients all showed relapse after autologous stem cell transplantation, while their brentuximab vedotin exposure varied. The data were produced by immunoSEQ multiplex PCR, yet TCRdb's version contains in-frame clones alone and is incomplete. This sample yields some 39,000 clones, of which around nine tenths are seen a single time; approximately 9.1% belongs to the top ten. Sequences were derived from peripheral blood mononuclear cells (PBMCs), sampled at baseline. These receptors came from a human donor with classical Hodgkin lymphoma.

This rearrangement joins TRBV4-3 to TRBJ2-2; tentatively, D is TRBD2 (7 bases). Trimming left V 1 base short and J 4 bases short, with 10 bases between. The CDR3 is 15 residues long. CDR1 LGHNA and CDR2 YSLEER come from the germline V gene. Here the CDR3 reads CASSQVGGATGELFF. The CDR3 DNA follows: TGCGCCAGCAGCCAAGTAGGGGGGGCCACCGGGGAGCTGTTTTTT.

The CDR3 bases are TGTGCCAGCAGCGTAGAGCACAATGAGCAGTTCTTC. Translating it yields CASSVEHNEQFF. The gene calls are TRBV9 and TRBJ2-1; D not resolved. Germline loops: CDR1 SGDLS, CDR2 YYNGEE. The V end lost 0 bases, the J end lost 5 bases, and 3 bases lay between the germline ends. The CDR3 loop spans 12 amino acids.

The CDR3 DNA reads as TGCGCCAGCAGCCAAACGCTAGCGGGAGGGCCTGGGCAGGCAGATACGCAGTATTTT. Translating gives CASSQTLAGGPGQADTQYF. The chain links TRBV4-1 to TRBJ2-3, with 12 nucleotides matching TRBD2. Germline V gene lookup returns CDR1 MGHRA and CDR2 YSYEKL. CDR3 length: 19 residues. The V gene end was trimmed by 2 bases and the J gene end by 4 bases; junction bases not matched to a gene: 13.

The CDR3 spells CASSSPRTGVNSGANVLTF. Here the CDR3 DNA reads TGTGCCAGCAGTTCGCCCCGGACAGGGGTAAACTCTGGGGCCAACGTCCTGACTTTC. The chain uses TRBV27 and TRBJ2-6; 9 nucleotides match TRBD1. The CDR3 contains 19 residues. Germline lookup yields CDR1 MNHEY and CDR2 SMNVEV (reference sequence). V trimming: 4 bases; J trimming: 0 bases; junction bases outside the gene matches: 10.

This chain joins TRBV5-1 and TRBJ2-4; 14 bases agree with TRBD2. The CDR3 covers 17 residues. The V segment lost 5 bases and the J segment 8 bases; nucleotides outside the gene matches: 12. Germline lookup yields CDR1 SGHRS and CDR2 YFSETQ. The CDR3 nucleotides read TGCGCCAGCAGGCAGGGACTAGCGGGAGTGTCCAAGGACATTCAGTACTTC. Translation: CASRQGLAGVSKDIQYF.

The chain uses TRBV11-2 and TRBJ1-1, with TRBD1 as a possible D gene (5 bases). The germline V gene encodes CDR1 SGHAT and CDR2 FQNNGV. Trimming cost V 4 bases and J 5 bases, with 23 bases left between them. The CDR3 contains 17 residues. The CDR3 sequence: CASSSGPSSGLGTEAFF. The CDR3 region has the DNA TGTGCCAGCAGCTCTGGCCCCTCTTCGGGGCTCGGAACTGAAGCTTTCTTT.

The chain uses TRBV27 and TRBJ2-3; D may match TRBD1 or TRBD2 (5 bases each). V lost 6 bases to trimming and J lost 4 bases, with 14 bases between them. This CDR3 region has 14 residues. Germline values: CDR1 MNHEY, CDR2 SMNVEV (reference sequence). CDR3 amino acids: CASSTGPGADTQYF. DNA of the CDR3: TGTGCCAGCAGCACGGGACCGGGCGCAGATACGCAGTATTTT.

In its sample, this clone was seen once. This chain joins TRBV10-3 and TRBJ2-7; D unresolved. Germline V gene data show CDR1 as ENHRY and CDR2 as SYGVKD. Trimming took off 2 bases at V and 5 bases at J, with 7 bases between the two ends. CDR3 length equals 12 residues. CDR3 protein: CAISEIHNEQYF. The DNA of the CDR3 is TGTGCCATCAGTGAGATCCACAACGAGCAGTACTTC.

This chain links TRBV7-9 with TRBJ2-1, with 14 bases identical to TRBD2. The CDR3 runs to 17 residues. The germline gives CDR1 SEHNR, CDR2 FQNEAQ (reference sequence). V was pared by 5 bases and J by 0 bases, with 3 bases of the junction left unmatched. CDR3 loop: CASSGGLAGDSYNEQFF. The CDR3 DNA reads TGTGCCAGCAGCGGGGGACTAGCGGGGGACTCCTACAATGAGCAGTTCTTC.

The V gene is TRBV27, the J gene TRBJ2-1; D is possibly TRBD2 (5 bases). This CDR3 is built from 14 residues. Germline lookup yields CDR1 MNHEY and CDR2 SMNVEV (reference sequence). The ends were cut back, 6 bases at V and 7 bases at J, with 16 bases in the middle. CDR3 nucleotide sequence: TGTGCCAGCAGGCGGACTGGGGTTGCGAATGAGCAGTTCTTC. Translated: CASRRTGVANEQFF.

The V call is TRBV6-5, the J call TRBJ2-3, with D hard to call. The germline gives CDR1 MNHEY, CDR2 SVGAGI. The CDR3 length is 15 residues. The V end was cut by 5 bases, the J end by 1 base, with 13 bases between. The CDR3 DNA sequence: TGTGCCAGCAGTAGTCCTGATCCACGCACAGATACGCAGTATTTT. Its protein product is CASSSPDPRTDTQYF.

In DNA, the CDR3 is TGCGCCAGCAGTCAATTCGTCCGAAGGGACAGGGGGAATGGGGCCAACGTCCTGACTTTC. Translation: CASSQFVRRDRGNGANVLTF. The genes are TRBV23-1 and TRBJ2-6, with 11 bases fitting TRBD1. TRBV23-1 is known as an ORF, though its function is uncertain. V lost 1 base to trimming and J lost 3 bases; unmatched junction nucleotides: 11. The CDR3 runs to 20 residues.

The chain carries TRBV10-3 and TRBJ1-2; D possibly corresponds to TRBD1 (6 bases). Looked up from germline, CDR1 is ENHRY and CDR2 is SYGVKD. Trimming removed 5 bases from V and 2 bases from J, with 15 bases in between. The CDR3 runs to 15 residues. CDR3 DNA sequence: TGTGCCATCAGTCATAAACAGGGTCCCAACTATGGCTACACCTTC. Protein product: CAISHKQGPNYGYTF.

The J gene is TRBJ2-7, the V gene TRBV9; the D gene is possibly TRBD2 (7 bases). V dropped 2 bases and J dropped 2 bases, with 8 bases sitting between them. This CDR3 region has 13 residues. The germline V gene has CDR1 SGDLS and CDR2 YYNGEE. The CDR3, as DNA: TGTGCCAGCAGCGTCGGGGGGCCCTACGAGCAGTACTTC. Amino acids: CASSVGGPYEQYF.

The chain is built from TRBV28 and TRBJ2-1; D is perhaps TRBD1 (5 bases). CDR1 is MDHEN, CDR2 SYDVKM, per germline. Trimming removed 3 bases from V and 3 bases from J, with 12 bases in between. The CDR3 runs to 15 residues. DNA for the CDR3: TGTGCCAGCAGTTTCGGGCAGGGTGGCTACAATGAGCAGTTCTTC. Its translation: CASSFGQGGYNEQFF.

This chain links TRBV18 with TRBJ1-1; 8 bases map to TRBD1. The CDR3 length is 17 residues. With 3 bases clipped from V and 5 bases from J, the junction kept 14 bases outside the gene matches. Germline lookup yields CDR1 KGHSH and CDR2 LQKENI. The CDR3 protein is CASSPESGGSRRTEAFF. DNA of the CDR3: TGTGCCAGCTCACCGGAATCAGGGGGCTCAAGGAGAACTGAAGCTTTCTTT.

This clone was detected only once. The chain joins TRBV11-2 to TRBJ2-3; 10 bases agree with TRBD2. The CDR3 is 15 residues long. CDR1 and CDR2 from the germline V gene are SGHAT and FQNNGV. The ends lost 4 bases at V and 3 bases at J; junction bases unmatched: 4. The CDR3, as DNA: TGTGCCAGCAGCTCCGGGACTAGCGAGACAGATACGCAGTATTTT. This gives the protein CASSSGTSETDTQYF.

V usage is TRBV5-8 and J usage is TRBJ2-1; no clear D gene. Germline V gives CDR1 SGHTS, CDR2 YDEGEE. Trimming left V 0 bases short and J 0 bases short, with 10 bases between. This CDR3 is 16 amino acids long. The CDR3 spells CASSLADHSSYNEQFF. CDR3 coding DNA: TGTGCCAGCAGCTTGGCCGACCACAGCTCCTACAATGAGCAGTTCTTC.

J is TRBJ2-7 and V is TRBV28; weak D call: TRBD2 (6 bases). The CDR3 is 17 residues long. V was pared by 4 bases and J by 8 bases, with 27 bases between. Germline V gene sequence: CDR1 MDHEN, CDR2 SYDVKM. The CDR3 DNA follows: TGTGCCAGCAGTTCTGGCCTAGCGTTGTTTAGTCCGGACCAGCAGTACTTC. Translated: CASSSGLALFSPDQQYF.

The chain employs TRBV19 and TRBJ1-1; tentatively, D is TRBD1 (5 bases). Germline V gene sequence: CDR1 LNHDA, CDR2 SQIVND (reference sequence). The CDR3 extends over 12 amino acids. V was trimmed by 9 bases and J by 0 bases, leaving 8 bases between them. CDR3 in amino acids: CASTTVNTEAFF. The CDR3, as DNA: TGTGCCAGCACGACAGTGAACACTGAAGCTTTCTTT.

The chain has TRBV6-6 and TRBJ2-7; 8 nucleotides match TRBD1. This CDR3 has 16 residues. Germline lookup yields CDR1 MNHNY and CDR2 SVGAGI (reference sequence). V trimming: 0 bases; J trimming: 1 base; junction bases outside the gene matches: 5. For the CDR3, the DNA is TGTGCCAGCAGTTACTCGGTGTGGACAGGGTCCTACGAGCAGTACTTC. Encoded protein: CASSYSVWTGSYEQYF.

CDR3 nucleotides: TGTGCCAGCAGCCCTGGGGGGCCGGAGACCCAGTACTTC. As protein: CASSPGGPETQYF. The V and J genes are TRBV5-4 and TRBJ2-5, with D perhaps matching TRBD1 or TRBD2 (6 bases each). The CDR3 extends over 13 amino acids. Trimming pared 4 bases from V and 5 bases from J, leaving 12 bases between. Germline-derived CDR1 and CDR2 are SGHNT and YYREEE (reference sequence).

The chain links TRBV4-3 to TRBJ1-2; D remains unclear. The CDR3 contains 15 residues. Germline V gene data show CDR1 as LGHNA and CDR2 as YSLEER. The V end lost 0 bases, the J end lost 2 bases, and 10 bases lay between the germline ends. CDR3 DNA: TGCGCCAGCAGCCAAGATGAGACGCAGAACTATGGCTACACCTTC. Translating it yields CASSQDETQNYGYTF.

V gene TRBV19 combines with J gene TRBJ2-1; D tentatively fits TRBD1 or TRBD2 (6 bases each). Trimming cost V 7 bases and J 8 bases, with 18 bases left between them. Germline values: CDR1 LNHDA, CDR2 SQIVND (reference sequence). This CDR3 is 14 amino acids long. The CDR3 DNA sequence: TGTGCCAGTACTGAGGGAGGTAGACAGGATGAGCAGTTCTTC. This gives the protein CASTEGGRQDEQFF.

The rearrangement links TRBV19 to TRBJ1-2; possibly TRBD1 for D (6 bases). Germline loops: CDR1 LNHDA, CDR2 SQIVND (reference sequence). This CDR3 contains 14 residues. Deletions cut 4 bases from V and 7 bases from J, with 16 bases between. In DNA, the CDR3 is TGTGCCAGTAGTACCAGACAGGCCGCCCTTGGCTACACCTTC. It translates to CASSTRQAALGYTF.